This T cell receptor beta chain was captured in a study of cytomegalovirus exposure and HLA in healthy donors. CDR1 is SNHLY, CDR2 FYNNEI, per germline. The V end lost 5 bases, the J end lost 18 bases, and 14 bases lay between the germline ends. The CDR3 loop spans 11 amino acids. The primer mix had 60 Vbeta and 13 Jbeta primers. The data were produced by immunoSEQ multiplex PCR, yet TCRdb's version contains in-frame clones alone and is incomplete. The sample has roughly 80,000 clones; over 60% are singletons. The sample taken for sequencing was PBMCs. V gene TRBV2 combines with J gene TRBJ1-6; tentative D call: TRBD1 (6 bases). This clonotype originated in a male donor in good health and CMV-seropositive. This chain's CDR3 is CASSLGTRPHF. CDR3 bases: TGTGCCAGCAGTCTCGGGACAAGGCCCCACTTT.